The entry below gives a single T cell receptor beta chain sequence along with its context. Its antigen is still unknown. Individual cDNA molecules had unique molecular identifiers attached to them by the library. Original processing methods: From approximately 20,000 to 700,000 TCRs were found per sample, with a median of around 100,000. TCRdb analysed the RACE reads with MiXCR anew, one entry per CDR3 protein. The V and J calls were determined by TCRdb, not by the authors. This sample has 130,000 or so distinct CDR3 sequences, with 9% to 10% found just once. CDR3 length equals 13 residues. V was trimmed by 7 bases and J by 0 bases, leaving 13 bases between them. Germline V gene data show CDR1 as SQVTM and CDR2 as ANQGSEA. The data stem from a study of human T cells and chemical hapten exposure. Overall study context: Minor pooled library volume differences mainly drove per-sample TCR yield variation. Study-wide results and caveats: No shift was seen in TCRs above 1 in 1000 frequency with DPC sensitization.

Time point specified: healthy volunteer bleed at 2 weeks. The study extracted total RNA from unfractionated whole blood. The source material was whole blood. The sequence was obtained from a male donor in good health. Some clones in this sample may be carry-over from other donors' samples. This rearrangement joins TRBV29-1 to TRBJ2-7; D is possibly TRBD2 (6 bases). CDR3 sequence reads: CSAEAGSSYEQYF. The CDR3 DNA follows: TGCAGCGCGGAAGCGGGCAGCTCCTACGAGCAGTACTTC.